This T cell receptor (beta chain) was recorded in a study of blood T cell repertoires in COVID-19. Study context: Acute-phase and convalescent COVID-19 samples originated in the United States, Italy and Spain. PBMCs, B-cell-depleted T cells, or T cells were the source of the cDNA or gDNA that made up the material.

Under the authors' procedure: Reference gene primer amplification gave estimated nucleated cell counts. Using immunoSEQ multiplex PCR, the repertoire was profiled, and TCRdb retains in-frame clones only, with some absent. V, J and clone size are those of that table, while D and trimming were read from the DNA. The sample has roughly 170,000 clones; about 88% are singletons. V lost 5 bases and J lost 7, with 8 bases in between. The germline V gene encodes CDR1 MNHEY and CDR2 SVGAGI. CDR3 length: 12 amino acids. This sequence originates from a man aged 55 to 70 with acute or convalescent COVID-19. Sequenced sample: peripheral blood. The chain joins TRBV6-5 to TRBJ2-2; D may be TRBD2 (5 bases). The CDR3 protein is CASSPGGGELFF. Here the CDR3 DNA reads TGTGCCAGCAGTCCTGGAGGCGGGGAGCTGTTTTTT.